This paragraph reports one T cell receptor beta chain. The CDR3 is 11 residues long. V trimming: 8 bases; J trimming: 6 bases; junction bases outside the gene matches: 4. In germline, CDR1 is MNHEY, CDR2 SVGAGI. The assay was immunoSEQ multiplex PCR, and TCRdb's table has in-frame clones only and misses some. The sample includes some 180,000 clones, about 85% seen only once; the top ten take 20% to 25%. This entry is derived from a study of blood T cell repertoires in COVID-19. This TCR came from a man aged 55 to 69 with active or convalescent COVID-19. The sequencing input was peripheral blood. The chain joins TRBV6-5 to TRBJ2-7; 7 bases are shared with TRBD1. CDR3 nucleotide sequence: TGTGCCAGCCGAACAGGGGCCGAGCAGTACTTC. It specifies CASRTGAEQYF.